Listed below are T cell receptor beta chains from one sample, sequenced in a study of neoadjuvant anti-PD-1 for oral cavity cancer. The data were produced by immunoSEQ multiplex PCR, yet TCRdb's version contains in-frame clones alone and is incomplete. Of 15,000 to 20,000 clones in the sample, approximately 79% are singletons; the top ten hold approximately 2.7%. This specimen consisted of PBMCs, obtained before nivolumab (anti-PD-1) treatment. Source of these receptors: a person between 40 and 85 years old with oral cavity squamous cell carcinoma. The CDR3 runs from the conserved cysteine through the conserved F or W. A D gene is named only where the DNA matches it firmly. Clone size is stated in some rows and not others, as once, few, many or a class when expanded.

D	V	J	size	CDR3	DNA
TRBD2	TRBV2	TRBJ2-3	once	CASRGGVSDTQYF	TGTGCCAGCAGGGGGGGGGTGTCAGATACGCAGTATTTT
TRBD2	TRBV30	TRBJ2-5	.	CAWSVQTSGVAETQYF	TGTGCCTGGAGTGTACAAACCAGCGGGGTGGCAGAGACCCAGTACTTC
.	TRBV6-5	TRBJ1-5	.	CASSLSGQPQHF	TGTGCCAGCAGTCTTTCAGGGCAGCCCCAGCATTTT
.	TRBV29-1	TRBJ2-1	.	CSVDLGGGNEQFF	TGCAGCGTTGATTTAGGAGGGGGCAATGAGCAGTTCTTC
.	TRBV19	TRBJ1-5	few	CASSTEGGGNQPQHF	TGTGCCAGTAGTACCGAAGGGGGTGGCAATCAGCCCCAGCATTTT
TRBD2	TRBV6-6	TRBJ2-7	.	CASSLRRGAGEQYF	TGTGCCAGCAGTTTAAGGCGGGGGGCCGGTGAGCAGTACTTC
.	TRBV6-1	TRBJ1-4	.	CASSESGVEELFF	TGTGCCAGCAGTGAATCAGGGGTTGAGGAACTGTTTTTT
.	TRBV5-8	TRBJ2-7	.	CVSSFRYEQYF	TGTGTCAGCAGCTTCCGGTACGAGCAGTACTTC
.	TRBV20-1	TRBJ2-4	.	CSATPQGIQYF	TGCAGTGCTACCCCACAGGGAATTCAGTACTTC
TRBD2	TRBV6-6	TRBJ2-7	.	CASSRTSGGSYEQYF	TGTGCCAGCAGTCGGACTAGCGGGGGGTCCTACGAGCAGTACTTC
.	TRBV2	TRBJ2-2	once	CASSVLGGANTGELFF	TGTGCCAGCAGTGTCTTGGGGGGGGCTAACACCGGGGAGCTGTTTTTT
.	TRBV5-1	TRBJ2-3	.	CASSLGGVVDTQYF	TGCGCCAGCAGCTTGGGAGGGGTGGTGGATACGCAGTATTTT
TRBD2	TRBV10-3	TRBJ2-7	.	CAISGGSGPGEQYF	TGTGCCATCAGTGGCGGGAGTGGTCCTGGGGAGCAGTACTTC
.	TRBV27	TRBJ1-4	.	CASSKMDTSGSEKLFF	TGTGCCAGCAGTAAGATGGACACATCAGGGAGTGAAAAACTGTTTTTT
.	TRBV30	TRBJ1-4	.	CAWSQVEKLFF	TGTGCCTGGAGCCAAGTAGAAAAACTGTTTTTT